Below, 3 T cell receptor beta chains from the same sample are listed, as sequenced in a study of cytomegalovirus exposure and HLA in healthy donors. This PCR relied on a set of 60 Vbeta primers and 13 Jbeta primers. TCRdb's table, derived via immunoSEQ multiplex PCR, lists solely in-frame clones and lacks some. The repertoire consists of approximately 140,000 clones, with roughly three quarters occurring once and the leading ten covering 4.9%. The sample taken for sequencing was PBMCs. The receptor set was obtained from a woman between 50 and 59 years old in good health and CMV-seronegative.

This clone was observed a single time. The genes are TRBV4-3 and TRBJ1-4; D is possibly TRBD1 (5 bases). V was clipped by 0 bases and J by 7 bases, with 15 bases between them. From germline, CDR1 is LGHNA and CDR2 YSLEER. The CDR3 is 16 amino acids. The chain's CDR3 is CASSQEPRTQGEKLFF. The CDR3 coding sequence is TGCGCCAGCAGCCAAGAGCCCCGGACACAAGGTGAAAAACTGTTTTTT.

The chain joins TRBV9 to TRBJ2-1; D remains ambiguous. The length of the CDR3 is 11 residues. Germline lookup yields CDR1 SGDLS and CDR2 YYNGEE. The V gene lost 0 bases and the J gene lost 8 bases, with 3 bases spanning the gap. The CDR3 sequence: CASSVVDEQFF. The CDR3 bases are TGTGCCAGCAGCGTAGTAGATGAGCAGTTCTTC.

The chain has TRBV5-1 and TRBJ2-1, with D maybe TRBD1 (5 bases). The CDR3 spans 13 residues. Trimming shortened V by 1 base and J by 7 bases, and 9 bases separated the two germline ends. Germline CDR1 and CDR2: SGHRS and YFSETQ. The CDR3 DNA is TGCGCCAGCAGCTTGTCACAGGATAATGAGCAGTTCTTC. It translates to CASSLSQDNEQFF.